The clone carrying this T cell receptor (beta chain) was counted ten times or more. The sequenced template was RNA, covering the TCR beta CDR3 region. RT-PCR in the first round used HTBI primers; a second-round multiplex PCR followed. One entry per CDR3 protein, called by TCRdb with MiXCR from the multiplex PCR reads. The sample gives about 210,000 distinct CDR3 sequences, under 30% of which show up once; about 9.3% is in the top ten. Other autoimmune diseases, uncontrolled infections, pregnancy or lactation excluded patients from enrollment. Diagnoses were established from clinical symptoms, serum thyroxine, TRAb, thyroid ultrasound and orbital computed tomography. PBMCs stemmed from around 9.1 ml of fresh peripheral blood. The entry originates in a study of Graves' ophthalmopathy and Graves' hyperthyroidism. This CDR3 region has 15 residues. Germline CDR1 SGHRS, CDR2 YFSETQ. The V end lost 0 bases, the J end lost 4 bases, and 11 bases lay between the germline ends.

The chain uses TRBV5-1 and TRBJ2-4; D perhaps matches TRBD2 (6 bases). The material sequenced was peripheral blood. The sequence came from a man aged 45-65 years with Graves' ophthalmopathy. CDR3 in amino acids: CASSLGARGKNIQYF. Written as DNA, the CDR3 is TGCGCCAGCAGCTTGGGGGCCCGGGGGAAAAACATTCAGTACTTC.